The 26 T cell receptor beta chains given below trace back to one sample, sequenced in a study of regulatory T cells in long-lasting Graves disease. Sequencing libraries for TCR beta were prepared with iRepertoire HTBI primers and Arm-PCR of CDR3 regions. Each CDR3 protein is one row after TCRdb ran MiXCR on the multiplex PCR reads. The sample carries 620,000 or so distinct CDR3 sequences, around 17% recorded once. Indicated time point: newly diagnosed GD, antithyroid drugs for less than 3 months. PBMCs were the source of the RNA used for TCR sequencing. The same data also went into a second study, on T cells in Graves' hyperthyroidism and ophthalmopathy.

Sequencing was performed on peripheral blood mononuclear cells (PBMCs), taken at new diagnosis, from a patient treated with antithyroid drugs. The receptor source for this set is a woman aged 25 to 39 with Graves disease.

This clonotype has more than one count but fewer than ten. V usage is TRBV12-3 or TRBV12-4 and J usage is TRBJ1-4; D ambiguous. The length of the CDR3 is 17 residues. The germline V and J ends were trimmed by 7 bases and 2 bases, with 20 bases remaining between them. The DNA of the CDR3 is TGTGCCAGCACCTTAGGCCTTTCCACGGGGACTAATGAAAAACTGTTTTTT. Encoded protein: CASTLGLSTGTNEKLFF.

DNA of the CDR3: TGCGCCAGCAGCCCCCACCCGATCCAGGGTAGCAATTCACCCCTCCACTTT. Translating gives CASSPHPIQGSNSPLHF. V gene TRBV4-1 combines with J gene TRBJ1-6; TRBD1 is a possible D gene (5 bases). V was pared by 4 bases and J by 7 bases, with 20 bases between. Germline CDR1 MGHRA, CDR2 YSYEKL. The CDR3 extends over 17 amino acids.

This clonotype was observed at least ten times. V is TRBV2 and J is TRBJ2-5, with TRBD2 identical over 8 bases. The V and J ends lost 8 bases and 1 base, in that order; junction bases with no gene match: 6. CDR3 length: 14 amino acids. In germline, CDR1 is SNHLY, CDR2 FYNNEI. CDR3 residues: CASQKLAAQETQYF. CDR3 in DNA: TGTGCCAGCCAGAAACTAGCGGCCCAAGAGACCCAGTACTTC.

V and J are TRBV19 and TRBJ2-5; 7 bases fit TRBD1. This CDR3 spans 14 amino acids. The ends lost 4 bases at V and 5 bases at J; junction bases unmatched: 7. Germline CDR1 reads LNHDA; CDR2 reads SQIVND (reference sequence). The CDR3 loop reads CASSTSGGSETQYF. The CDR3 DNA reads TGTGCCAGTAGTACCTCAGGGGGTAGCGAGACCCAGTACTTC.

This clonotype showed up many times. The rearrangement joins TRBV28 to TRBJ2-2, with 9 bases aligning to TRBD1. The V gene's germline CDR1 is MDHEN and CDR2 SYDVKM. This CDR3 has 14 residues. Trimming cost V 9 bases and J 7 bases; bases outside gene matches: 9. CDR3 sequence reads: CASVEQGAIGELFF. CDR3 nucleotide sequence: TGTGCCAGTGTAGAACAGGGGGCGATCGGGGAGCTGTTTTTT.

The chain carries TRBV30 and TRBJ2-7; 9 nucleotides line up with TRBD1. This CDR3 spans 14 amino acids. CDR1 and CDR2 from the germline V gene are GTSNPN and SVGIG (reference sequence). The ends lost 1 base at V and 2 bases at J; junction bases unmatched: 3. CDR3 coding DNA: TGTGCCTGGAGTGGACAGGGGGGGACCTACGAGCAGTACTTC. As protein: CAWSGQGGTYEQYF.

This clonotype has just a few counts. The J gene is TRBJ2-2, the V gene TRBV5-1; TRBD1 matches 8 bases. Germline values: CDR1 SGHRS, CDR2 YFSETQ. The V segment lost 6 bases and the J segment 3 bases; nucleotides outside the gene matches: 7. The CDR3 has 15 residues. CDR3 DNA: TGCGCCAGCAAGGTCTTGGACAGGGACACCGGGGAGCTGTTTTTT. This codes for CASKVLDRDTGELFF.

This clonotype was observed at least ten times. Possible read error: a much larger clone is one base away. DNA of the CDR3: TGTGCCAGCAGTTACAGGCAGGACACTGAAGCTTTCTTT. Its translation: CASSYRQDTEAFF. The chain recombines TRBV6-5 with TRBJ1-1, with D unresolved. The germline V gene encodes CDR1 MNHEY and CDR2 SVGAGI. The V and J ends lost 2 bases and 3 bases respectively, with 7 bases between them. This CDR3 region has 13 residues.

A few counts support this clonotype. CDR3 nucleotides: TGTGCCAGCAGCCAAGGAGCCCTGAATGGTTCACCCCTCCACTTT. As protein: CASSQGALNGSPLHF. The V and J genes are TRBV3-1 and TRBJ1-6; unclear D gene. Germline V gene lookup returns CDR1 LGHDT and CDR2 YNNKEL (reference sequence). The CDR3 extends over 15 amino acids. The ends were cut back, 1 base at V and 9 bases at J, with 13 bases in the middle.

This clonotype was detected ten times or more. J is TRBJ1-2 and V is TRBV2; 10 positions match TRBD1. J lost 6 bases, V lost 5 bases, and 9 bases had no gene match. The V gene's germline CDR1 is SNHLY and CDR2 FYNNEI. CDR3 length: 15 residues. This CDR3 reads CASSKNTGTGDGYTF. The CDR3 DNA follows: TGTGCCAGCAGTAAAAATACCGGGACAGGGGATGGCTACACCTTC.

The V and J genes are TRBV6-5 and TRBJ2-7; the match to TRBD2 covers 12 bases. Trimming took 0 bases from V and 2 from J; bases not matched to a gene: 5. The CDR3 extends over 17 amino acids. In germline, CDR1 is MNHEY, CDR2 SVGAGI. CDR3 nucleotide sequence: TGTGCCAGCAGTTACTCGTCCGGACTAGCGGGACCCTACGAGCAGTACTTC. Its protein product is CASSYSSGLAGPYEQYF.

V usage is TRBV10-3 and J usage is TRBJ2-1; D possibly matches TRBD1 or TRBD2 (5 bases each). Germline assignment: CDR1 ENHRY and CDR2 SYGVKD. The CDR3 contains 14 residues. V shed 7 bases and J shed 7 bases, with 17 bases lying between them. CDR3 nucleotides: TGTGCCATCACTCTCACGGGACGGCAAAATGAGCAGTTCTTC. It yields the protein CAITLTGRQNEQFF.

This chain connects TRBV15 to TRBJ2-4, with TRBD2 as a possible D gene (6 bases). From germline, CDR1 is LNHNV and CDR2 YYDKDF (reference sequence). This CDR3 has 12 amino acids. Trimming stripped 6 bases from V and 8 bases from J, with 11 bases between. The CDR3 region has the DNA TGTGCCACCAGGTCGTCGGGGGACATTCAGTACTTC. Its protein product is CATRSSGDIQYF.

The chain couples TRBV7-9 to TRBJ2-7; D remains ambiguous. The CDR3 is 13 residues long. Germline CDR1 SEHNR, CDR2 FQNEAQ (reference sequence). V was cut by 1 base and J by 2 bases, with 6 bases left in between. CDR3 sequence: CASSLDTPYEQYF. CDR3 sequence (DNA): TGTGCCAGCAGCTTAGACACCCCCTACGAGCAGTACTTC.

This clonotype turned up a few times. This chain links TRBV28 with TRBJ2-7; D is possibly TRBD2 (5 bases). V was trimmed by 4 bases and J by 5 bases, leaving 18 bases between them. In germline, CDR1 is MDHEN, CDR2 SYDVKM. CDR3 length equals 15 residues. In DNA form, the CDR3 reads TGTGCCAGCAGTTCGACGGACTTCCTTTTAAACGAGCAGTACTTC. Translating gives CASSSTDFLLNEQYF.

With regard to this clonotype: This could be a read error, since a much larger clone is one nucleotide away. The V gene is TRBV7-2, the J gene TRBJ2-3, with TRBD1 matching 9 bases. Germline V gene data show CDR1 as SGHTA and CDR2 as FQGNSA. CDR3 length: 17 residues. This CDR3 reads CASSPPGQGYRTGTQYF. The DNA for the CDR3 is TGTGCCAGCAGCCCGCCGGGACAGGGTTATCGCACAGGTACGCAGTATTTT.

This clonotype was picked up many times. The V call is TRBV2, the J call TRBJ2-1; 8 bases are shared with TRBD2. Germline values: CDR1 SNHLY, CDR2 FYNNEI. The ends lost 7 bases at V and 0 bases at J; junction bases unmatched: 11. The CDR3 is 17 residues long. CDR3 loop: CASTKTGGGTSYNEQFF. DNA for the CDR3: TGTGCCAGCACTAAAACGGGGGGGGGGACCTCCTACAATGAGCAGTTCTTC.

Comments on this clonotype: Just one base apart from a much larger clone, this may be a read error. The chain recombines TRBV24-1 with TRBJ2-2; TRBD1 matches at 7 bases. Germline V gives CDR1 KGHDR, CDR2 SFDVKD. This CDR3 contains 16 residues. J was trimmed by 6 bases and V by 7 bases; bases with no gene match: 13. The CDR3 region has the DNA TGTGCCACCAGGGGACAGCCATCCGGTTTAGCCGGGGAGCTGTTTTTT. This gives the protein CATRGQPSGLAGELFF.

The chain combines TRBV7-9 with TRBJ1-2; D is uncertain. Germline V CDR1 and CDR2: SEHNR, FQNEAQ (reference sequence). V was shortened by 3 bases and J by 2 bases, with 7 bases between the two germline ends. This CDR3 has 13 amino acids. The CDR3 bases are TGTGCCAGCAGCTTTCAGGAGAACTATGGCTACACCTTC. Protein sequence: CASSFQENYGYTF.

This clonotype was found many times. This chain connects TRBV6-1 to TRBJ2-3, with a weak D call TRBD2 (6 bases). CDR1 and CDR2 (germline): MNHNS, SASEGT. V was cut by 0 bases and J by 5 bases, with 18 bases left in between. CDR3 length: 17 amino acids. The chain's CDR3 is CASSEATRLTGKDTQYF. In DNA form, the CDR3 reads TGTGCCAGCAGTGAAGCGACTAGGCTAACGGGTAAAGATACGCAGTATTTT.

This chain joins TRBV5-4 and TRBJ2-1; 7 nucleotides align to TRBD2. The CDR3 is 18 amino acids. Germline CDR1 is SGHNT and CDR2 is YYREEE (reference sequence). Trimming cost V 4 bases and J 8 bases; bases outside gene matches: 21. CDR3: CASSPPPRVVTSRHEQFF. CDR3 DNA sequence: TGTGCCAGCAGCCCTCCTCCGAGGGTGGTGACTAGCAGGCATGAGCAGTTCTTC.

This clonotype has a count of ten or more. The chain has TRBV2 and TRBJ2-3; D gene unclear. The CDR3 loop spans 12 amino acids. The germline gives CDR1 SNHLY, CDR2 FYNNEI. V lost 7 bases to trimming and J lost 6 bases, with 11 bases between them. The CDR3 loop is CASIGIGDTQYF. CDR3 nucleotide sequence: TGTGCCAGCATTGGAATTGGGGATACGCAGTATTTT.

Many counts were recorded for this clonotype. V usage is TRBV20-1 and J usage is TRBJ1-6; D may be TRBD1 (5 bases). The CDR3 is 14 residues long. Germline CDR1 DFQATT, CDR2 SNEGSKA (reference sequence). With 1 base removed from V and 6 bases from J, the gap between germline ends came to 10 bases. CDR3 nucleotides: TGCAGTGCTAGAGGGGGGACGGCTAATTCACCCCTCCACTTT. It encodes CSARGGTANSPLHF.

This clonotype was detected ten times or more. The chain couples TRBV7-2 to TRBJ2-1; D not certain. The J call may not be correct, given that the DNA end is closer to TRBJ2-5. The CDR3 is 12 residues long. From germline, CDR1 is SGHTA and CDR2 FQGNSA. The chain's CDR3 is CASSLLSETQYF. The CDR3, as DNA: TGTGCCAGCAGCCTACTATCGGAGACCCAGTACTTC.

This clonotype was detected many times. The rearrangement links TRBV6-5 to TRBJ2-7, with D maybe TRBD2 (6 bases). Looked up from germline, CDR1 is MNHEY and CDR2 is SVGAGI. This CDR3 spans 16 amino acids. Trimming took 4 bases from V and 5 from J, leaving 21 bases between them. DNA of the CDR3: TGTGCCAGCAGTTCCTACCGAGGACTAAATGAGAACGAGCAGTACTTC. Its translation is CASSSYRGLNENEQYF.

This clonotype was seen repeatedly, ten times or more. The V call is TRBV3-1, the J call TRBJ1-6; the D is unclear. Trimming stripped 4 bases from V and 10 bases from J, with 14 bases between. The CDR3 covers 14 residues. Looked up from germline, CDR1 is LGHDT and CDR2 is YNNKEL (reference sequence). The CDR3 DNA reads as TGTGCCAGCAGCCCCGACCCCTTCGCCTCACCCCTCCACTTT. Encoded protein: CASSPDPFASPLHF.